What follows describes a single TCR beta chain. The junction had 13 bases not matched to a gene; V was cut back by 4 bases and J by 2 bases. Germline values: CDR1 LGHNA, CDR2 YNFKEQ. The CDR3 extends over 17 amino acids. This record belongs to a study of blood T cell repertoires in COVID-19. Sequencing was performed with immunoSEQ multiplex PCR; in TCRdb, only in-frame clones are kept and a portion is missing. This sample has 250,000 to 300,000 clones; around 90% occur once, and the top ten carry about 2.2%. Sequenced: peripheral blood. This rearrangement joins TRBV4-2 to TRBJ1-1; 7 nucleotides match TRBD1. The source is a woman aged 45-59 years who had recovered from COVID-19. This CDR3 reads CASSPWGAGTVNTEAFF. For the CDR3, the DNA is TGTGCCAGCAGCCCTTGGGGGGCCGGGACAGTCAACACTGAAGCTTTCTTT.